This T cell receptor beta chain was observed in a study of blood T cells in healthy people across ages. CDR3 length: 13 amino acids. V shed 1 base and J shed 0 bases, with 6 bases lying between them. CDR1 and CDR2 (germline): DFQATT, SNEGSKA (reference sequence). A J-beta primer mix and a sample-barcoded 5' primer were used in a second PCR of roughly 7 to 12 cycles. TCRdb reprocessed the 5' RACE reads with MiXCR, giving one entry per CDR3 protein. In the table there are 650,000 to 1,000,000 distinct CDR3 sequences, 30% to 45% of which are singletons. The authors drew around 11 milliliters of peripheral blood from each donor.

This TCR derives from a man aged 18-30 years in good health. Input material: blood. The chain recombines TRBV20-1 with TRBJ1-1; weak D call: TRBD1 (5 bases). CDR3 coding DNA: TGCAGTGCTAGAGGACAGTTGAACACTGAAGCTTTCTTT. Translating it yields CSARGQLNTEAFF.